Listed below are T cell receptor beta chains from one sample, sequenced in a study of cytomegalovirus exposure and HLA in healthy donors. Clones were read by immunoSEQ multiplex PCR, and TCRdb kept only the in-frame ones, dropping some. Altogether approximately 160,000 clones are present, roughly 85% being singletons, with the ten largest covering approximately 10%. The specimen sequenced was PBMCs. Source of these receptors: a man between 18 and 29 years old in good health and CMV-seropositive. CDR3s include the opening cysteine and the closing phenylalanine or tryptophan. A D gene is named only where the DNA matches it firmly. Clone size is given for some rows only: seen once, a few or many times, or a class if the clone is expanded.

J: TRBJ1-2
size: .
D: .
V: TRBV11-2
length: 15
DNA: TGTGCCAGCAGCCTACCCCGGACAGCAAACTATGGCTACACCTTC
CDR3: CASSLPRTANYGYTF

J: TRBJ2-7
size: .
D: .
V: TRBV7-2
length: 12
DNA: TGTGCCAGCAGCTTAGTCAGCTACGAGCAGTACTTC
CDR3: CASSLVSYEQYF

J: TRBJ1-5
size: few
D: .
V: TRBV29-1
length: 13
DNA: TGCAGCGCCCTGTCTGGGGGGGGACAGCCCCAGCATTTT
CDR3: CSALSGGGQPQHF

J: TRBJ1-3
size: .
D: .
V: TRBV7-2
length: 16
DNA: TGTGCCAGCAGCTCTGACAGGAGTTACTCTGGAAACACCATATATTTT
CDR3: CASSSDRSYSGNTIYF

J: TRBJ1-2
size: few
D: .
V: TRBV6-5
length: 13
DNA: TGTGCCAGCAGACTCGGGGTCGGCGGGGGCTACACCTTC
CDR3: CASRLGVGGGYTF

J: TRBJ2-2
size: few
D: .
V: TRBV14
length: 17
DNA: TGTGCCAGCAGCCAAGATCCATTGGCGGTGAACACCGGGGAGCTGTTTTTT
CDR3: CASSQDPLAVNTGELFF

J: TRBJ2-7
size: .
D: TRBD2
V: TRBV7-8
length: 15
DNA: TGTGCCAGCAGCTCTCCTAGCGGCGGGGTGGGAGAGCAGTACTTC
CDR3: CASSSPSGGVGEQYF

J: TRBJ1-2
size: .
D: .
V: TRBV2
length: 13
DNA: TGTGCCAGCAGTTTAGGGACTACAAGCGGCTACACCTTC
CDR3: CASSLGTTSGYTF

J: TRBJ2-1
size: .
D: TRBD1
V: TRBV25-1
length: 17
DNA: TGTGCCAGCACCGAGGGGGTGGGACAGAGGCGTCGAAATGAGCAGTTCTTC
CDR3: CASTEGVGQRRRNEQFF

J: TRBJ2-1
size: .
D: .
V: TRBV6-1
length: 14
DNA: TGTGCCAGTCTAATGTCCCTTTTGGTCAATGAGCAGTTCTTC
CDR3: CASLMSLLVNEQFF

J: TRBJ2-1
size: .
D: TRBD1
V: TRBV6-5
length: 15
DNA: TGTGCCAGCAGTTACGGTCAGGGGGCGTGGGATGAGCAGTTCTTC
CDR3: CASSYGQGAWDEQFF

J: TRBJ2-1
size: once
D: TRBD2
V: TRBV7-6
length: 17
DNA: TGTGCCAGCAGCTTAAAGGCTAGCGGGAGGGTCTGGGATGAGCAGTTCTTC
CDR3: CASSLKASGRVWDEQFF

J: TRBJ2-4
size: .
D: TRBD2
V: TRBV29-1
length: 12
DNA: TGCAGCGTGGGACTAGCGGGAGGGTCCTGGTACTTC
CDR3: CSVGLAGGSWYF

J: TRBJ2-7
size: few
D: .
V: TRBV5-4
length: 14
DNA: TGTGCCAGCAGCCTGGCAGGTACGTCCTACGAGCAGTACTTC
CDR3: CASSLAGTSYEQYF

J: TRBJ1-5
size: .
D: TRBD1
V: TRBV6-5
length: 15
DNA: TGTGCCAGCAGTCCCCGGACAGGGAGGGATCAGCCCCAGCATTTT
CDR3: CASSPRTGRDQPQHF

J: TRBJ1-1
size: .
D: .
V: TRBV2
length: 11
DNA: TGTGCCAGCCGGAGGAATGGTGAAGCTTTCTTT
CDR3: CASRRNGEAFF

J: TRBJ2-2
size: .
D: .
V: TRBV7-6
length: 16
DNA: TGTGCCAGCAGCTCCCGCCCCGGGAGGAACACCGGGGAGCTGTTTTTT
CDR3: CASSSRPGRNTGELFF

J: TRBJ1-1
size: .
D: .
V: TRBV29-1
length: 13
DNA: TGCAGCGCCGGCAGGGGTGTCGACACTGAAGCTTTCTTT
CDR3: CSAGRGVDTEAFF

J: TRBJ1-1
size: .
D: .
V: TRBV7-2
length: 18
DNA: TGTGCCAGCAGCTTTTCCCTCGCACAGGTTGGGGGCGGCACTGAAGCTTTCTTT
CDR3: CASSFSLAQVGGGTEAFF

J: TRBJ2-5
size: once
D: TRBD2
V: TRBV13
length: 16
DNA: TGTGCCAGCAGCCTCTCTCTAGTGGGGGGGCAAGAGACCCAGTACTTC
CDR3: CASSLSLVGGQETQYF

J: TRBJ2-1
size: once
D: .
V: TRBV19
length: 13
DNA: TGTGCCAGCTGGGAGAGCTCCTACAATGAGCAGTTCTTC
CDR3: CASWESSYNEQFF

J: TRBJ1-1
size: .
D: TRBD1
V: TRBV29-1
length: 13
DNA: TGCAGCGTCCTGACAGGGGAGAACACTGAAGCTTTCTTT
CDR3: CSVLTGENTEAFF

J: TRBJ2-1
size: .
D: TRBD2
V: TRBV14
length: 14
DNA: TGTGCCAGCAGCCGGGGCGGGAGGGCCAATGAGCAGTTCTTC
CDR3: CASSRGGRANEQFF

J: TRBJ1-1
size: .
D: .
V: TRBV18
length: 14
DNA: TGTGCCAGCTCACCCGGCAGGGTAAACACTGAAGCTTTCTTT
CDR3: CASSPGRVNTEAFF

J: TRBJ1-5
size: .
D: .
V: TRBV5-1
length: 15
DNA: TGCGCCAGCAGCTTGAACGGGGATTCTAGTCAGCCCCAGCATTTT
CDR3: CASSLNGDSSQPQHF

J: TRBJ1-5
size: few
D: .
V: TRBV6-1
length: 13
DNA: TGTGCCAGCATGGGTGGGGGGGGCCAGCCCCAGCATTTT
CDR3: CASMGGGGQPQHF

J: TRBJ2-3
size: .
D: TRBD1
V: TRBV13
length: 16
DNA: TGTGCCAGCAGCTCACTCCGGGACAGCATCACAGATACGCAGTATTTT
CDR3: CASSSLRDSITDTQYF

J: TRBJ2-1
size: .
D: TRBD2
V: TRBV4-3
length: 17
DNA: TGCGCCAGCAGCCGAGAACTACTAGCGGAGATATACAATGAGCAGTTCTTC
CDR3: CASSRELLAEIYNEQFF

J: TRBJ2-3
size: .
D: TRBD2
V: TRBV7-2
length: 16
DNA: TGTGCCAGCAGCTTCGCGACTAGCGGGAGTCCAGATACGCAGTATTTT
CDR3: CASSFATSGSPDTQYF

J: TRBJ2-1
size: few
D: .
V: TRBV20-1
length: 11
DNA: TGCAGTGCCACAATGTACAATGAGCAGTTCTTC
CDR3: CSATMYNEQFF

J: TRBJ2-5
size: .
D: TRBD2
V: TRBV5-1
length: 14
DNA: TGCGCCAGCAGCTTCGGGGGGGACCAAGAGACCCAGTACTTC
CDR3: CASSFGGDQETQYF

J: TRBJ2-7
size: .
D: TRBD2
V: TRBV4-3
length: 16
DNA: TGCGCCAGCAGCCAAGATGTCGCGGCGGGAGGGTGGGAGCAGTACTTC
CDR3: CASSQDVAAGGWEQYF

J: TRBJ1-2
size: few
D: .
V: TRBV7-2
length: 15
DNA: TGTGCCAGCAGCCAATCGGGAAGGGTAGGGTATGGCTACACCTTC
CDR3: CASSQSGRVGYGYTF

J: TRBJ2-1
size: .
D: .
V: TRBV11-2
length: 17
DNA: TGTGCCAGCAGCTTAGGGGGAGGGGGGCTGAAGACCAATGAGCAGTTCTTC
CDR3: CASSLGGGGLKTNEQFF

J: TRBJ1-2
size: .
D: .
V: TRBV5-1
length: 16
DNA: TGCGCCAGCAGCTTAATGCCGGGATCCATCCAGGATGGCTACACCTTC
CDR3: CASSLMPGSIQDGYTF

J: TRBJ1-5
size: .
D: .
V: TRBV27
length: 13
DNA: TGTGCCAGCAGTTTCAGTCCAGCGGGCAGCCAGCATTTT
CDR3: CASSFSPAGSQHF

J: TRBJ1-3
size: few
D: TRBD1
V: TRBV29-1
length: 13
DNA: TGCAGCGTACAGGGGGAAGTCGGAAACACCATATATTTT
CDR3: CSVQGEVGNTIYF

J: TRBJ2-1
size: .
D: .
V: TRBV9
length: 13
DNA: TGTGCCAGCAGCGTGAGCCGGAGGAATGAGCAGTTCTTC
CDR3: CASSVSRRNEQFF

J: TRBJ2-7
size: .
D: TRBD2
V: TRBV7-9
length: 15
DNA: TGTGCCAGCAGCCGAGGGGAGGGCCCCACCTACGAGCAGTACTTC
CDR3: CASSRGEGPTYEQYF

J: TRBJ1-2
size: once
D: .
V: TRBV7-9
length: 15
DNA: TGTGCCAGCAGCTTAGCGACAGACTCTAACTATGGCTACACCTTC
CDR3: CASSLATDSNYGYTF

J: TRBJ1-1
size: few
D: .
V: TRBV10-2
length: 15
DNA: TGCGCCAGCAGTGACATCTCCGGTATGAACACTGAAGCTTTCTTT
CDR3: CASSDISGMNTEAFF

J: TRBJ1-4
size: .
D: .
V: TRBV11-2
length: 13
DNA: TGTGCCAGCAGCTCCGGGACTTCTGAAAAACTGTTTTTT
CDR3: CASSSGTSEKLFF

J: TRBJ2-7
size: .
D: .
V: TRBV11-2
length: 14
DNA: TGTGCCAGCAACCCTAACTCCCGGGCCTACGAGCAGTACTTC
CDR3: CASNPNSRAYEQYF

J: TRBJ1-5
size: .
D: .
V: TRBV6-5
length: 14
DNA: TGTGCCAGCAGTTACAGGGCAGGGAATCAGCCCCAGCATTTT
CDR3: CASSYRAGNQPQHF

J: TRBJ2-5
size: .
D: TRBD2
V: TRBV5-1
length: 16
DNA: TGCGCCAGCAGCTTGGACCTAGCGGGTGCACAAGAGACCCAGTACTTC
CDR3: CASSLDLAGAQETQYF

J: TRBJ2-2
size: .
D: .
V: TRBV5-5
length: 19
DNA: TGTGCCAGCAGTCCTAGTGGGGGGGCTCTCCTGGGCAACACCGGGGAGCTGTTTTTT
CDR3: CASSPSGGALLGNTGELFF

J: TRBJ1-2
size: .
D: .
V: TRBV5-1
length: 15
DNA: TGCGCCAGCAGCGTATCACAGGGTAATGCCTATGGCTACACCTTC
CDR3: CASSVSQGNAYGYTF

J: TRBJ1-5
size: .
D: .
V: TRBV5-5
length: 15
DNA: TGTGCCAGCAGCACCTGGGGCAGAAGCAATCAGCCCCAGCATTTT
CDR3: CASSTWGRSNQPQHF

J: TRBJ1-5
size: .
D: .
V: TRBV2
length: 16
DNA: TGTGCCAGCAGTGGGGCAGGGGTTATGCGCAATCAGCCCCAGCATTTT
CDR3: CASSGAGVMRNQPQHF

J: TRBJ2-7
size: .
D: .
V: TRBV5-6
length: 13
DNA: TGTGCCAGCAGCTTTGGAGGTTCCTACGAGCAGTACTTC
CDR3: CASSFGGSYEQYF

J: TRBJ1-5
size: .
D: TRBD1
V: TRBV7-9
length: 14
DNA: TGTGCCAGCAGCTCGACAGGGGGCAGTCAGCCCCAGCATTTT
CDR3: CASSSTGGSQPQHF

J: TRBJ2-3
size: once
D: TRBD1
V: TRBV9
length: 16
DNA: TGTGCCAGCAGCGGACGACAGGGGGCGACTGGAGATACGCAGTATTTT
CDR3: CASSGRQGATGDTQYF

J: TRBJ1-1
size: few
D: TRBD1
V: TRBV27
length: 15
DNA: TGTGCCAGCAGCCCCCTGACAGGGGGGTCGGGGCGGGCTTTCTTT
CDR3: CASSPLTGGSGRAFF

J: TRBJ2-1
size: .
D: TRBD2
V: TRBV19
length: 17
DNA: TGTGCCAGTAACCCGGGAACCGGGACTAGCTCCTACAATGAGCAGTTCTTC
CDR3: CASNPGTGTSSYNEQFF

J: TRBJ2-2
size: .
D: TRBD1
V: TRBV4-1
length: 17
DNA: TGCGCCAGCAGCCACTTTACAGGGGGTGCTTTCACCGGGGAGCTGTTTTTT
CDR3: CASSHFTGGAFTGELFF

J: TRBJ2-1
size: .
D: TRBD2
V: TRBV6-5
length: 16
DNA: TGTGCCAGCAGTTACCAGGTTAGCGGGTTGCACAATGAGCAGTTCTTC
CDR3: CASSYQVSGLHNEQFF

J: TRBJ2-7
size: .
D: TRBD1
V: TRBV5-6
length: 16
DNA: TGTGCCAGCAGCTGGGGCCCGACAGGGGAACGCTACGAGCAGTACTTC
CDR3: CASSWGPTGERYEQYF

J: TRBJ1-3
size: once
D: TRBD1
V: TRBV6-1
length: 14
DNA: TGTGCCAGCGGGCCGGACAGGAACGGAAACACCATATATTTT
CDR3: CASGPDRNGNTIYF

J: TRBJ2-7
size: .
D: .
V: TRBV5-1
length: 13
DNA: TGCGCCAGCAGCCCCGGACAGACCTACGAGCAGTACTTC
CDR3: CASSPGQTYEQYF